This T cell receptor (beta chain) was documented in a study of blood T cell repertoires in COVID-19 (dated by TCRdb to the early 2020s). About the study as a whole: Samples covering the acute and convalescent phases of COVID-19 were provided by collaborators in the United States, Italy and Spain. The repertoires were released in a freely available public database intended as a resource for research on the immune response to SARS-CoV-2. HLA class I and class II types, where available, came from metadata supplied by the sample provider rather than from assay-based typing. The samples were drawn from the first 160 participants of the ongoing ImmuneRACE study and from over 950 subjects provided by 6 global collaborators. The material from the prospective study consisted of cDNA or gDNA derived from T cells, B-cell-depleted T cells, or PBMCs. Subjects who had been exposed to COVID-19, were actively infected with it, or had recovered from it provided the deeply sampled blood TCRbeta repertoires that made up the dataset. A de-identified subject ID, COVID-19 status, age in years and sex were almost always included in the sample metadata. The paper as a whole reports these results and caveats: The quantity of clinical and demographic metadata differed by source and by participant and was supplied without curation.

TCRbeta CDR3 regions were amplified from genomic DNA by means of the immunoSEQ Assay, a bias-controlled multiplex PCR. The source study handled its data this way. Within the assay, amplification of reference gene primers was used to estimate how many nucleated cells each sample contained. To quantify the absolute abundance of each unique TCRbeta CDR3 rearrangement, sequence reads were collapsed and filtered. For each sample, productive Simpson clonality was calculated as the square root of Simpson's diversity index over productive rearrangements. In its TCRdb copy, this immuneACCESS table keeps in-frame sequences only and misses some clones. Where compared with another copy, unresolved V genes explain less than half of these, and the others have no known cause. The V and J calls and the clone size are those of that table, but D and trimming were determined from the DNA. This sample lists 350,000 to 400,000 clones; approximately 88% were detected once. The biggest ten clones account for 2.5% to 3.5% of the sample.

Sequences SGHRS (CDR1) and YFSETQ (CDR2) are obtained from the germline V gene. The CDR3, cysteine through phenylalanine, is 15 amino acids long. This entry keeps only the CDR3 DNA: 45 bases, framed from base 1. The V and J ends are trimmed by 0 bases and 9 bases, leaving 16 bases between them. At one collaborating source in Seattle, patients were enrolled during active infection and were followed longitudinally through the course of disease. The collaborating institutions used their own protocols to collect whole blood in K2EDTA tubes. For TCRbeta analysis, collaborators shipped samples in one of three forms: frozen whole blood, isolated PBMCs, or DNA extracted from either of those sample types. Comment on this clone: It lacks a known antigen. No clone much larger than this one lies a single base away; base qualities are absent.

The receptor comes from a young woman with COVID-19, enrolled during active disease. Sample: peripheral blood. The rearranged chain carries TRBV5-1 and TRBJ1-3, and perhaps TRBD1 as D gene, on 5 matching bases. The sequenced DNA: TGCGCCAGCAGCTTGGGACAGCTATCGGGGGGCACCATATATTTT. Its translation is CASSLGQLSGGTIYF.